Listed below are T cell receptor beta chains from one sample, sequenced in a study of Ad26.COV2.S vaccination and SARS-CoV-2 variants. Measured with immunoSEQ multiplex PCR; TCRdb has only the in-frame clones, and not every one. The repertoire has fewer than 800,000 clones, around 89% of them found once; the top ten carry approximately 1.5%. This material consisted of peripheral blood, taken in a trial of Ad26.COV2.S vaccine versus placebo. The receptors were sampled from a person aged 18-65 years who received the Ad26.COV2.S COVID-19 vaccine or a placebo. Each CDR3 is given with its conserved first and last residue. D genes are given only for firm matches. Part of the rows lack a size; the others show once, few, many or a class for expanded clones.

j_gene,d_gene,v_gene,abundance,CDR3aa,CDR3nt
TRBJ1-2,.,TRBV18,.,CASSPSTDSYGYTF,TGTGCCAGCTCACCTTCTACTGACAGCTATGGCTACACCTTC
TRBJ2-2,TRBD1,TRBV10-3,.,CAISESRGRAGELFF,TGTGCCATCAGTGAGTCGAGGGGGCGGGCCGGGGAGCTGTTTTTT
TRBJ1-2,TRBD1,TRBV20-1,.,CSASRDRANYGYTF,TGCAGTGCTAGTCGGGACAGGGCCAACTATGGCTACACCTTC
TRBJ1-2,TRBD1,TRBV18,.,CASSPQGASYTF,TGTGCCAGCTCACCGCAGGGGGCAAGCTACACCTTC
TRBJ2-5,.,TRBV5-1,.,CASKATETQYF,TGCGCCAGCAAGGCCACAGAGACCCAGTACTTC
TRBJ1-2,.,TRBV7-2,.,CASSPGGRDYGYTF,TGTGCCAGCAGCCCTGGGGGCAGGGACTATGGCTACACCTTC
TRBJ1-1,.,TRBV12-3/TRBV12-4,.,CASSLGGASEAFF,TGTGCCAGCAGTTTAGGGGGGGCCTCTGAAGCTTTCTTT
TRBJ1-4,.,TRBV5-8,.,CASSLGQVGEKLFF,TGTGCCAGCAGCCTCGGGCAGGTTGGGGAAAAACTGTTTTTT
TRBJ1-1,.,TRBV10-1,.,CASGYRDPEAFF,TGCGCCAGCGGTTACAGGGACCCTGAAGCTTTCTTT
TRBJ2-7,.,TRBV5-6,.,CASSPAQGPYEQYF,TGTGCCAGCAGCCCCGCCCAGGGACCCTACGAGCAGTACTTC
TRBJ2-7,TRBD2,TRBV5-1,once,CASSLGTQLAGGPYEQYF,TGCGCCAGCAGCTTGGGAACGCAACTAGCGGGAGGGCCGTACGAGCAGTACTTC
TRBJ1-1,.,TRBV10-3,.,CAISEPGRLNTEAFF,TGTGCCATCAGTGAGCCCGGACGGCTGAACACTGAAGCTTTCTTT
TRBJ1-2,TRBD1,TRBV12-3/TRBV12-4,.,CASSLQGAYGYTF,TGTGCCAGCAGTTTACAGGGGGCCTATGGCTACACCTTC
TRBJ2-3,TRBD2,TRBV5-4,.,CASRAGTSGGADTQYF,TGTGCCAGCAGGGCCGGGACTAGCGGGGGGGCAGATACGCAGTATTTT
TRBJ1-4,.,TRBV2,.,CASMGGAATNEKLFF,TGTGCCAGCATGGGGGGAGCAGCAACTAATGAAAAACTGTTTTTT
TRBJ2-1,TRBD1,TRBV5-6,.,CASSSRGSESSYNEQFF,TGTGCCAGCAGCTCCAGGGGGAGCGAGAGCTCCTACAATGAGCAGTTCTTC
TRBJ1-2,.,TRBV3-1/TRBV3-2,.,CASSPPQGLIYGYTF,TGTGCCAGCAGCCCTCCCCAGGGACTGATCTATGGCTACACCTTC
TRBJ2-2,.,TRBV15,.,CATSRDGEDGDTGELFF,TGTGCCACCAGCAGAGATGGCGAGGACGGGGATACCGGGGAGCTGTTTTTT
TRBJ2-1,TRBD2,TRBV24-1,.,CATSDARLAGKNEQFF,TGTGCCACCAGTGATGCCCGGCTAGCGGGGAAGAATGAGCAGTTCTTC
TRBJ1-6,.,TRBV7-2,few,CASSFSSPLHF,TGTGCCAGCAGCTTCTCTTCACCCCTCCACTTT
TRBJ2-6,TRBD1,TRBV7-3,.,CASSLQGSFPNVLTF,TGTGCCAGCAGCCTACAGGGGAGCTTCCCCAACGTCCTGACTTTC
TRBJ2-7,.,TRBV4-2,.,CASSQGPGLYTYEQYF,TGTGCCAGCAGCCAAGGACCGGGACTGTATACCTACGAGCAGTACTTC
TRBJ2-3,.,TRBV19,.,CASSIGAGVMGTDTQYF,TGTGCCAGTAGTATAGGGGCAGGGGTCATGGGAACAGATACGCAGTATTTT
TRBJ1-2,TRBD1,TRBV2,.,CASINLRTGGRGYTF,TGTGCCAGCATAAACCTTCGGACAGGGGGGAGAGGCTACACCTTC
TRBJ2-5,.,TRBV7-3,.,CASSLTLGGGGETQYF,TGTGCCAGCAGCTTAACCCTAGGTGGGGGCGGAGAGACCCAGTACTTC
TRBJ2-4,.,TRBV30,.,CAWSPGVAGLQYF,TGTGCCTGGAGTCCGGGGGTGGCGGGCCTTCAGTACTTC
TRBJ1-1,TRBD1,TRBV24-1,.,CATSDSGTVNTEAFF,TGTGCCACCAGTGACTCCGGGACAGTCAACACTGAAGCTTTCTTT
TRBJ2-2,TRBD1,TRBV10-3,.,CAISQTGGLGELFF,TGTGCCATCAGCCAGACAGGGGGCTTGGGGGAGCTGTTTTTT
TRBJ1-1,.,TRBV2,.,CASSEAGGGTEAFF,TGTGCCAGCAGCGAAGCGGGGGGTGGGACTGAAGCTTTCTTT
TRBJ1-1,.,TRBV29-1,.,CSVERGRRMMGTEAFF,TGCAGCGTTGAAAGGGGGAGGAGGATGATGGGCACTGAAGCTTTCTTT
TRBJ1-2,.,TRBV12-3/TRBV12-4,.,CASSTLGGYTF,TGTGCCAGCAGCACCTTGGGAGGCTACACCTTC
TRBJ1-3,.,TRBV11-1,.,CASSLLGVSGNTIYF,TGTGCCAGCAGCTTGTTAGGAGTCTCTGGAAACACCATATATTTT
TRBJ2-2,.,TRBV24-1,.,CATSERGSPTGELFF,TGTGCCACCAGTGAAAGGGGGTCCCCTACCGGGGAGCTGTTTTTT
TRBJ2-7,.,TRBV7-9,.,CASSPQGTREQYF,TGTGCCAGCAGCCCACAGGGAACCCGGGAGCAGTACTTC
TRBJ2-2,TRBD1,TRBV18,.,CASSPPRDRRAGELFF,TGTGCCAGCTCACCACCCAGGGACAGAAGGGCCGGGGAGCTGTTTTTT
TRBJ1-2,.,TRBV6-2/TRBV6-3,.,CASSYKPGNTGYTF,TGTGCCAGCAGTTACAAGCCGGGCAATACGGGCTACACCTTC
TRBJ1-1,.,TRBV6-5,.,CASRGVITFF,TGTGCCAGCAGGGGGGTAATAACTTTCTTT
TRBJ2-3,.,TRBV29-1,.,CSARNRAGDTQYF,TGCAGCGCCAGGAACAGGGCTGGAGATACGCAGTATTTT
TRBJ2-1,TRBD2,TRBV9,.,CASSVSGGNNEQFF,TGTGCCAGCAGCGTATCCGGGGGGAACAATGAGCAGTTCTTC
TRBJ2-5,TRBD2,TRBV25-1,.,CASSEFRLAVQETQYF,TGTGCCAGCAGTGAATTCCGGCTAGCGGTCCAAGAGACCCAGTACTTC
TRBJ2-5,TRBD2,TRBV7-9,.,CASSALAGAETQYF,TGTGCCAGCAGCGCGCTAGCGGGAGCTGAGACCCAGTACTTC
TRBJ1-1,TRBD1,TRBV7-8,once,CASSHPTPGTGVMNTEAFF,TGTGCCAGCAGTCACCCAACCCCTGGGACAGGGGTGATGAACACTGAAGCTTTCTTT